One and the same sample provided the 9 T cell receptor beta chains below, sequenced in a study of cytomegalovirus exposure and HLA in healthy donors. PCR primers comprised 60 Vbeta and 13 Jbeta primers. Generated by immunoSEQ multiplex PCR, the TCRdb table keeps only in-frame clones and is missing some. Of approximately 200,000 clones detected, 82% appear once; the ten largest clones hold 6.5%. Sequences were obtained from PBMCs. The receptors here all came from a woman between 45 and 65 years old in good health and CMV-seropositive.

The rearrangement joins TRBV19 to TRBJ1-2, with 10 positions matching TRBD1. The V gene end was trimmed by 7 bases and the J gene end by 5 bases; junction bases not matched to a gene: 4. Per germline, CDR1 LNHDA and CDR2 SQIVND (reference sequence). The CDR3 extends over 13 amino acids. CDR3 region: CASIKGQGYGYTF. The CDR3 DNA reads TGTGCCAGTATCAAGGGACAGGGGTATGGCTACACCTTC. The full variable domain, rest sourced from reference TRBV19 and TRBJ1-2, is DGGITQSPKYLFRKEGQNVTLSCEQNLNHDAMYWYRQDPGQGLRLIYYSQIVNDFQKGDIAEGYSVSREKKESFPLTVTSAQKNPTAFYLCASIKGQGYGYTFGSGTRLTVV.

The rearrangement uses TRBV5-4 and TRBJ1-5, with a possible D match to TRBD1 (5 bases). Germline-derived CDR1 and CDR2 are SGHNT and YYREEE (reference sequence). This CDR3 contains 13 residues. V was clipped by 5 bases and J by 3 bases, with 9 bases between them. Here the CDR3 DNA reads TGTGCCAGCAGTGGAGGGGACAATCAGCCCCAGCATTTT. Translation: CASSGGDNQPQHF.

This clone was seen a few times. In DNA, the CDR3 is TGTGCCAGCAGGATCCGGGACTGGTCCTACGAGCAGTACTTC. Protein sequence: CASRIRDWSYEQYF. The V call is TRBV28, the J call TRBJ2-7, with a possible D match to TRBD2 (6 bases). Trimming stripped 6 bases from V and 1 base from J, with 13 bases between. CDR3 length: 14 residues. Germline V lookup: CDR1 MDHEN, CDR2 SYDVKM.

This clone occurred once. The chain is built from TRBV2 and TRBJ1-1; 10 bases are a match to TRBD1. After removal of 7 bases from V and 10 bases from J, the junction contained 6 bases not matched to a gene. Germline loops: CDR1 SNHLY, CDR2 FYNNEI. The CDR3 covers 12 residues. The CDR3 reads CASNFGQGGAFF. The CDR3, as DNA: TGTGCCAGCAACTTTGGACAGGGGGGAGCTTTCTTT.

This sequence joins TRBV19 and TRBJ2-5; D possibly corresponds to TRBD1 (6 bases). This CDR3 is 13 amino acids long. V lost 5 bases, J lost 10 bases, and 17 bases lay in between. Germline CDR1 and CDR2: LNHDA and SQIVND (reference sequence). The CDR3 DNA follows: TGTGCCAGTAGTGTGGCGGATATCAGGGGCCAGTACTTC. Translated: CASSVADIRGQYF.

CDR3 residues: CASSQDPSIGRRQYF. In nucleotides, the CDR3 is TGCGCCAGCAGCCAAGACCCAAGTATCGGCCGGCGGCAGTACTTC. This chain connects TRBV4-1 to TRBJ2-5; D is uncertain. V was trimmed by 0 bases and J by 11 bases, leaving 19 bases between them. There are 15 residues in the CDR3. Germline V gene data show CDR1 as MGHRA and CDR2 as YSYEKL.

The V gene is TRBV5-1, the J gene TRBJ2-3; D is possibly TRBD2 (5 bases). Looked up from germline, CDR1 is SGHRS and CDR2 is YFSETQ. The V gene lost 3 bases and the J gene lost 1 base, with 12 bases spanning the gap. The CDR3 spans 15 residues. The CDR3 DNA reads as TGCGCCAGCAGCTCCGGACTTCTGGGCACAGATACGCAGTATTTT. It encodes CASSSGLLGTDTQYF.

The V gene is TRBV28, the J gene TRBJ2-5, with D possibly being TRBD1 (6 bases). The germline V gene encodes CDR1 MDHEN and CDR2 SYDVKM. The CDR3 is 14 residues long. V lost 3 bases and J lost 1, with 9 bases in between. CDR3 nucleotides: TGTGCCAGCAGTTTGACGGACAGCCAAGAGACCCAGTACTTC. Protein: CASSLTDSQETQYF.

The genes are TRBV28 and TRBJ1-1; tentatively, D is TRBD1 (6 bases). Trimming pared 8 bases from V and 3 bases from J, leaving 16 bases between. This CDR3 has 14 residues. Germline V gives CDR1 MDHEN, CDR2 SYDVKM. DNA for the CDR3: TGTGCCAGCTCTGATGAGGGGGAAGACACTGAAGCTTTCTTT. It encodes CASSDEGEDTEAFF. Filled out from reference TRBV28 and TRBJ1-1, the complete variable domain reads DVKVTQSSRYLVKRTGEKVFLECVQDMDHENMFWYRQDPGLGLRLIYFSYDVKMKEKGDIPEGYSVSREKKERFSLILESASTNQTSMYLCASSDEGEDTEAFFGQGTRLTVV.